A selection of T cell receptor beta chains follows, all from one sample in a study of shared clonotypes between healthy human individuals. Only in-frame clones appear in the TCRdb table, and some are missing; sequencing was by immunoSEQ multiplex PCR. Of 2 million to 3 million clones listed, approximately 93% are singletons. Sequencing used naive CD4+ T cells from PBMCs. Every receptor here comes from a young man in good health. Some clones in this sample may be carry-over from other donors' samples. The CDR3 runs from the conserved cysteine through the conserved F or W. The D gene is left open where the match is weak.

len	j_gene	d_gene	v_gene	CDR3aa	CDR3nt
13	TRBJ1-1	.	TRBV6-5	CASSRGMNTEAFF	TGTGCCAGCAGCAGGGGAATGAACACTGAAGCTTTCTTT
15	TRBJ2-1	.	TRBV28	CASSSGSGPYNEQFF	TGTGCCAGCAGTTCGGGAAGCGGTCCCTACAATGAGCAGTTCTTC
12	TRBJ2-7	.	TRBV5-1	CASSLYSYEQYF	TGCGCCAGCAGCTTGTACTCCTACGAGCAGTACTTC
15	TRBJ1-1	.	TRBV28	CASSLQGRGNTEAFF	TGTGCCAGCAGTTTACAGGGAAGGGGGAACACTGAAGCTTTCTTT
14	TRBJ2-1	TRBD2	TRBV9	CASSPLAGVKEQFF	TGTGCCAGCAGCCCCCTAGCGGGAGTCAAGGAGCAGTTCTTC
15	TRBJ2-2	TRBD1	TRBV5-4	CASSFTGVDTGELFF	TGTGCCAGCAGCTTTACAGGGGTGGACACCGGGGAGCTGTTTTTT
18	TRBJ2-1	TRBD2	TRBV5-1	CASRTSGRAGGPYNEQFF	TGCGCCAGCAGAACTAGCGGGAGGGCCGGGGGGCCCTACAATGAGCAGTTCTTC
15	TRBJ2-3	.	TRBV7-8	CASSLDRLSTDTQYF	TGTGCCAGCAGCTTAGACAGACTTAGCACAGATACGCAGTATTTT
14	TRBJ2-7	.	TRBV29-1	CSVEGLYRANEQYF	TGCAGCGTTGAAGGGCTGTACAGGGCCAACGAGCAGTACTTC
13	TRBJ2-2	.	TRBV29-1	CSALDTGTGELFF	TGCAGCGCTCTTGATACAGGGACCGGGGAGCTGTTTTTT
17	TRBJ2-1	.	TRBV15	CATSSLGGLAVYNEQFF	TGTGCCACCAGCAGCCTGGGGGGGCTAGCGGTTTACAATGAGCAGTTCTTC
16	TRBJ2-7	TRBD1	TRBV28	CASSPVGTGSTYEQYF	TGTGCCAGCAGTCCCGTGGGGACAGGGTCTACCTACGAGCAGTACTTC
15	TRBJ1-5	TRBD1	TRBV27	CASMNRGYSNQPQHF	TGTGCCAGCATGAACAGGGGTTATAGCAATCAGCCCCAGCATTTT
13	TRBJ2-7	.	TRBV6-5	CASSRIQGSEQYF	TGTGCCAGCAGCCGAATACAGGGTAGCGAGCAGTACTTC
16	TRBJ1-3	TRBD1	TRBV28	CASSLSGTGERNTIYF	TGTGCCAGCAGTTTATCCGGGACAGGGGAGAGAAACACCATATATTTT
14	TRBJ1-1	TRBD1	TRBV15	CATSRDRVRTEAFF	TGTGCCACCAGCAGGGACAGGGTGCGCACTGAAGCTTTCTTT
14	TRBJ2-3	TRBD2	TRBV5-1	CASSLAAGADTQYF	TGCGCCAGCAGCTTGGCTGCGGGGGCAGATACGCAGTATTTT
13	TRBJ2-5	.	TRBV6-5	CASSLDYRETQYF	TGTGCCAGCAGTTTGGACTATCGGGAGACCCAGTACTTC
17	TRBJ2-2	TRBD1	TRBV7-2	CASSARQGVGVTGELFF	TGTGCCAGCAGCGCCAGACAGGGGGTGGGCGTCACCGGGGAGCTGTTTTTT
15	TRBJ2-7	TRBD1	TRBV2	CASSETGQGAYEQYF	TGTGCCAGCAGTGAAACGGGACAGGGGGCGTACGAGCAGTACTTC
15	TRBJ1-5	.	TRBV19	CASSIDPGGNQPQHF	TGTGCCAGTAGTATAGATCCTGGGGGCAATCAGCCCCAGCATTTT
17	TRBJ2-1	.	TRBV5-4	CASSTPAAGPSYNEQFF	TGTGCCAGCAGCACACCAGCTGCCGGACCTTCCTACAATGAGCAGTTCTTC